A single sample is the source of the 27 T cell receptor beta chains below, sequenced in a study of cytomegalovirus exposure and HLA in healthy donors. Both 60 Vbeta primers and 13 Jbeta primers went into the PCR. Repertoires were generated with immunoSEQ multiplex PCR, while TCRdb's copy carries only in-frame clones and drops some. The sample carries 130,000 to 150,000 clones, about 78% recorded once. Sequencing was carried out using PBMCs. These receptors all come from a man aged 35-49 years in good health and CMV-seropositive.

This clone was detected once. The V and J genes are TRBV29-1 and TRBJ2-5, with TRBD1 matching 8 bases. Germline trimming cut 6 bases from V and 5 bases from J; bases unmatched to any gene: 5. Germline CDR1 SQVTM, CDR2 ANQGSEA. The length of the CDR3 is 12 residues. The CDR3 DNA sequence: TGCAGCGTCGACAGGGGCCGGGAGACCCAGTACTTC. It encodes CSVDRGRETQYF.

This clone was seen a single time. The chain combines TRBV19 with TRBJ2-2; D may be TRBD2 (6 bases). V was trimmed by 6 bases and J by 6 bases, leaving 23 bases between them. The CDR3 contains 17 residues. The germline CDR1 and CDR2 sequences are LNHDA and SQIVND (reference sequence). The CDR3 region has the DNA TGTGCCAGTAGGCCGCTCGGAGGGCGGGGCGGTCCCGGGGAGCTGTTTTTT. This encodes CASRPLGGRGGPGELFF.

The genes are TRBV5-6 and TRBJ2-3; 7 positions agree with TRBD2. The germline CDR1 and CDR2 sequences are SGHDT and YYEEEE. V lost 5 bases and J lost 2; bases outside the gene matches: 11. The CDR3 consists of 16 residues. The CDR3 loop reads CASSSAGGIFTDTQYF. The CDR3 DNA sequence: TGTGCCAGCAGTTCTGCCGGGGGGATTTTCACAGATACGCAGTATTTT.

The chain has TRBV6-5 and TRBJ1-5; possibly TRBD1 for D (6 bases). This CDR3 spans 14 amino acids. Trimming removed 4 bases from V and 4 bases from J, with 11 bases in between. Germline CDR1 is MNHEY and CDR2 is SVGAGI. The CDR3 DNA follows: TGTGCCAGCAGTTGGGGCAGGGGAAATCAGCCCCAGCATTTT. Protein: CASSWGRGNQPQHF.

This chain joins TRBV28 and TRBJ1-5; D is undetermined. CDR3 size: 11 residues. The germline CDR1 and CDR2 sequences are MDHEN and SYDVKM. Trimming cost V 5 bases and J 4 bases, with 3 bases left between them. Here the CDR3 reads CASSQNQPQHF. The CDR3 DNA reads as TGTGCCAGCAGTCAGAATCAGCCCCAGCATTTT.

The V call is TRBV2, the J call TRBJ1-5, with 9 nucleotides matching TRBD1. The V segment lost 6 bases and the J segment 6 bases; nucleotides outside the gene matches: 3. CDR1 is SNHLY, CDR2 FYNNEI, per germline. This CDR3 comprises 13 residues. In DNA, the CDR3 is TGTGCCAGCAGGGGACAGGGAGGTCAGCCCCAGCATTTT. Translated: CASRGQGGQPQHF. Combining the CDR3 with reference TRBV2 and TRBJ1-5 gives the whole variable domain EPEVTQTPSHQVTQMGQEVILRCVPISNHLYFYWYRQILGQKVEFLVSFYNNEISEKSEIFDDQFSVERPDGSNFTLKIRSTKLEDSAMYFCASRGQGGQPQHFGDGTRLSIL.

The chain joins TRBV7-2 to TRBJ1-1, with D maybe TRBD1 (6 bases). The CDR3 runs to 13 residues. CDR1 SGHTA and CDR2 FQGNSA come from the germline V gene. V was clipped by 8 bases and J by 4 bases, with 14 bases between them. The CDR3 DNA reads TGTGCCAGCTCAACCCTACAGGGCACTGAAGCTTTCTTT. Its protein is CASSTLQGTEAFF. The complete variable domain, with remaining parts taken from reference TRBV7-2 and TRBJ1-1, reads GAGVSQSPSNKVTEKGKDVELRCDPISGHTALYWYRQSLGQGLEFLIYFQGNSAPDKSGLPSDRFSAERTGGSVSTLTIQRTQQEDSAVYLCASSTLQGTEAFFGQGTRLTVV.

This clone was seen a few times. The chain combines TRBV30 with TRBJ1-2, with 9 bases fitting TRBD1. CDR1 is GTSNPN, CDR2 SVGIG, per germline (reference sequence). V was pared by 3 bases and J by 8 bases, with 4 bases of the junction left unmatched. CDR3 length: 12 residues. CDR3 sequence (DNA): TGTGCCTGGAGGGGACAGGGTGACGGCTACACCTTC. As protein: CAWRGQGDGYTF.

CDR3 in amino acids: CASSFKNTEAFF. CDR3 coding DNA: TGTGCCAGCAGCTTCAAGAACACTGAAGCTTTCTTT. The genes are TRBV7-2 and TRBJ1-1; D ambiguous. This CDR3 contains 12 residues. Trimming left V 3 bases short and J 1 base short, with 3 bases between. Looked up from germline, CDR1 is SGHTA and CDR2 is FQGNSA.

This chain links TRBV5-1 with TRBJ1-6; TRBD1 matches at 10 bases. J gave up 7 bases and V 4 bases, and 11 bases lay outside the gene matches. Germline V lookup: CDR1 SGHRS, CDR2 YFSETQ. This CDR3 region has 17 residues. CDR3 sequence (DNA): TGCGCCAGCAGCCCGGGAGGTGACAGGGGGCGAAATTCACCCCTCCACTTT. Encoded protein: CASSPGGDRGRNSPLHF.

The chain joins TRBV18 to TRBJ1-2; tentatively, D is TRBD1 (5 bases). V lost 3 bases, J lost 8 bases, and 25 bases lay in between. Germline CDR1 is KGHSH and CDR2 is LQKENI. The CDR3 runs to 17 residues. Here the CDR3 DNA reads TGTGCCAGCTCACCGAATAACAGGCCGAACATGGGATACGGCTACACCTTC. It yields the protein CASSPNNRPNMGYGYTF.

In this sample, this clone turned up once. This chain uses TRBV7-9 with TRBJ2-5; tentatively, D is TRBD2 (6 bases). Trimming cost V 8 bases and J 2 bases, with 6 bases left between them. From germline, CDR1 is SEHNR and CDR2 FQNEAQ (reference sequence). The CDR3 has 11 amino acids. In DNA form, the CDR3 reads TGTGCCAGCGGGGGGCAAGAGACCCAGTACTTC. Protein product: CASGGQETQYF.

The CDR3 loop reads CASGLATATEAFF. The CDR3 region has the DNA TGTGCTAGTGGTTTGGCAACAGCCACTGAAGCTTTCTTT. The genes are TRBV12-5 and TRBJ1-1; D is unresolved. Germline CDR1 reads LGHNT; CDR2 reads FRNRAP. CDR3 size: 13 residues. V gave up 1 base and J gave up 4 bases, with 7 bases separating them.

The chain is built from TRBV30 and TRBJ1-2; no clear D. Germline values: CDR1 GTSNPN, CDR2 SVGIG (reference sequence). This CDR3 region has 8 residues. The V end lost 8 bases, the J end lost 6 bases, and 4 bases lay between the germline ends. CDR3 sequence: CALNGYTF. Here the CDR3 DNA reads TGTGCCCTAAATGGCTACACCTTC.

Here the CDR3 DNA reads TGTGCCAGCAGCACACGGGACAGGGCCCGCAATCAGCCCCAGCATTTT. This codes for CASSTRDRARNQPQHF. The V gene is TRBV5-6, the J gene TRBJ1-5; 9 bases are a match to TRBD1. With V trimmed by 4 bases and J by 2 bases, 7 bases remained unmatched. The CDR3 extends over 16 amino acids. The germline V gene has CDR1 SGHDT and CDR2 YYEEEE.

This clone was counted a few times. The sample has other DNA sequences that encode this CDR3 too. The rearrangement links TRBV4-1 to TRBJ2-1, with a weak D call TRBD2 (6 bases). There are 16 residues in the CDR3. CDR1 is MGHRA, CDR2 YSYEKL, per germline. The germline V and J ends were trimmed by 1 base and 2 bases, with 12 bases remaining between them. The CDR3 sequence: CASSQGLVSPYNEQFF. Here the CDR3 DNA reads TGCGCCAGCAGCCAAGGACTAGTGAGTCCCTACAATGAGCAGTTCTTC.

Concerning this clone itself: The sample contains more than one DNA sequence encoding this CDR3. The chain uses TRBV29-1 and TRBJ1-2; D is ambiguous. V was pared by 6 bases and J by 6 bases, with 17 bases between. The CDR3 length is 13 residues. Looked up from germline, CDR1 is SQVTM and CDR2 is ANQGSEA. In nucleotides, the CDR3 is TGCAGCGTGGAACCTCGTCCGGGGAATGGCTACACCTTC. Its protein product is CSVEPRPGNGYTF. Using reference TRBV29-1 and TRBJ1-2 for the parts outside the CDR3, the full variable domain is SAVISQKPSRDICQRGTSLTIQCQVDSQVTMMFWYRQQPGQSLTLIATANQGSEATYESGFVIDKFPISRPNLTFSTLTVSNMSPEDSSIYLCSVEPRPGNGYTFGSGTRLTVV.

This clone was counted between two and nine times. The genes are TRBV28 and TRBJ1-2; D is ambiguous. Trimming removed 7 bases from V and 2 bases from J, with 11 bases in between. The germline CDR1 and CDR2 sequences are MDHEN and SYDVKM. The CDR3 loop spans 13 amino acids. CDR3 residues: CASTKPGNYGYTF. In DNA, the CDR3 is TGTGCCAGCACCAAGCCCGGGAACTATGGCTACACCTTC.

Here the CDR3 DNA reads TGCGCCAGCAGCCAGGGGGCTAGCAATCAGCCCCAGCATTTT. Its protein is CASSQGASNQPQHF. This chain uses TRBV4-1 with TRBJ1-5; D perhaps matches TRBD1 (6 bases). Trimming stripped 3 bases from V and 0 bases from J, with 6 bases between. Germline CDR1 reads MGHRA; CDR2 reads YSYEKL. The CDR3 has 14 amino acids.

The table lists this clone with a count of one. This sequence joins TRBV6-1 and TRBJ1-1, with D tentatively TRBD1 (5 bases). Per the germline V gene, CDR1 is MNHNS and CDR2 is SASEGT. Trimming removed 6 bases from V and 7 bases from J, with 12 bases in between. The CDR3 has 12 amino acids. Here the CDR3 DNA reads TGTGCCAGCAGCCTGACAGCAAATGAAGCTTTCTTT. Translated: CASSLTANEAFF.

The CDR3 sequence: CAISESGSGEQFF. The CDR3 region has the DNA TGTGCCATCAGTGAGTCAGGGTCGGGGGAGCAGTTCTTC. V and J are TRBV10-3 and TRBJ2-1, with D possibly TRBD2 on 5 matching bases. V was trimmed by 0 bases and J by 10 bases, leaving 10 bases between them. From germline, CDR1 is ENHRY and CDR2 SYGVKD. The CDR3 sequence is 13 residues long.

This clone was observed a handful of times. The rearrangement joins TRBV5-5 to TRBJ1-1, with D maybe TRBD1 (6 bases). The germline CDR1 and CDR2 sequences are SGHKS and YYEKEE (reference sequence). This CDR3 has 14 residues. The V end was cut by 0 bases, the J end by 3 bases, with 9 bases between. In DNA, the CDR3 is TGTGCCAGCAGCTTGGGCCCAGGGGACACTGAAGCTTTCTTT. The encoded protein is CASSLGPGDTEAFF.

This chain uses TRBV29-1 with TRBJ2-1; 7 nucleotides match TRBD2. CDR3 size: 15 residues. After removal of 3 bases from V and 3 bases from J, the junction contained 8 bases not matched to a gene. CDR1 SQVTM and CDR2 ANQGSEA come from the germline V gene. The CDR3 DNA reads as TGCAGCGTTGACGTGCGGGTAGCGGGCTACAATGAGCAGTTCTTC. Translation gives CSVDVRVAGYNEQFF.

Note on this clone: Other DNA sequences within the sample encode an identical CDR3. This chain uses TRBV7-9 with TRBJ1-2; D may be TRBD1 (5 bases). The germline V and J ends were trimmed by 1 base and 2 bases, with 11 bases remaining between them. CDR3 length equals 15 residues. Germline lookup yields CDR1 SEHNR and CDR2 FQNEAQ (reference sequence). The CDR3 sequence: CASSLGGRGNYGYTF. The DNA for the CDR3 is TGTGCCAGCAGCTTAGGAGGGAGGGGAAACTATGGCTACACCTTC.

The rearrangement uses TRBV5-8 and TRBJ1-6, with 12 bases identical to TRBD1. With V trimmed by 5 bases and J by 2 bases, 11 bases remained unmatched. Looked up from germline, CDR1 is SGHTS and CDR2 is YDEGEE. CDR3 length equals 19 residues. CDR3 DNA: TGTGCCAGCAGACCATTACCGGGACAGGGGGCTCCCTATAATTCACCCCTCCACTTT. Residues: CASRPLPGQGAPYNSPLHF.

The chain has TRBV30 and TRBJ1-2; D gene unclear. Trimming shortened V by 2 bases and J by 2 bases, and 6 bases separated the two germline ends. Germline values: CDR1 GTSNPN, CDR2 SVGIG (reference sequence). There are 12 residues in the CDR3. The CDR3 here is CAWSSQNYGYTF. CDR3 in DNA: TGTGCCTGGAGTTCCCAGAACTATGGCTACACCTTC.

There are a few counts of this clone. The V call is TRBV6-5, the J call TRBJ2-7, with 7 bases identical to TRBD1. This CDR3 region has 15 residues. Germline V gene data show CDR1 as MNHEY and CDR2 as SVGAGI. The trim removed 8 bases at V and 4 bases at J, leaving 14 bases unmatched. In DNA form, the CDR3 reads TGTGCCAGCCGCCGGGGTAAGGGGGCAAAGTACGAGCAGTACTTC. It yields the protein CASRRGKGAKYEQYF.